This TCR beta chain was identified in a study of blood T cell repertoires in COVID-19. Study-wide context: Samples representing acute and convalescent COVID-19 were sourced from the United States, Italy and Spain.

Those who participated ranged in age from about 18 to 89 years and resided in about two dozen US areas. What the recovered Cohort 3 donors had was two negative PCRs, clearance, or symptom resolution. In the original processing: The assay estimated nucleated cells by amplifying reference gene primers. Here immunoSEQ multiplex PCR was the method, and the copy in TCRdb shows in-frame clones only, minus some. The V and J calls and clone size come from that table; D and trimming were worked out from the DNA. Of a few hundred thousand clones listed, just under 85% are singletons. The CDR3 contains 13 residues. The germline V and J ends were trimmed by 0 bases and 6 bases, with 7 bases remaining between them. The germline gives CDR1 SGHRS, CDR2 YFSETQ.

This receptor was identified in a man aged 35 to 55 who had recovered from COVID-19. What was sequenced was PBMCs or T cells enriched from blood (not recorded which). The chain has TRBV5-1 and TRBJ2-1, with TRBD1 as a possible D gene (5 bases). The CDR3 sequence: CASSLEGPNEQFF. DNA for the CDR3: TGCGCCAGCAGCTTGGAGGGGCCCAATGAGCAGTTCTTC. Using reference TRBV5-1 and TRBJ2-1 for the parts outside the CDR3, the full variable domain is KAGVTQTPRYLIKTRGQQVTLSCSPISGHRSVSWYQQTPGQGLQFLFEYFSETQRNKGNFPGRFSGRQFSNSRSEMNVSTLELGDSALYLCASSLEGPNEQFFGPGTRLTVL.